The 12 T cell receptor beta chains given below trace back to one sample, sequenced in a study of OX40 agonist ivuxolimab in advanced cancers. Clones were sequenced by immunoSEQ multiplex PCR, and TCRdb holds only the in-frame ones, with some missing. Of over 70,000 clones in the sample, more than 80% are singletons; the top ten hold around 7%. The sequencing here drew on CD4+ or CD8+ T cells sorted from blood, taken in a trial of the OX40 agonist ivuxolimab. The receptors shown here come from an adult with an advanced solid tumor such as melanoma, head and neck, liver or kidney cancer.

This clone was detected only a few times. The CDR3, as DNA: TGTGCCAGCAGACAGGGGGCCTACGAGCAGTACTTC. It translates to CASRQGAYEQYF. The rearrangement joins TRBV7-9 to TRBJ2-7; 8 nucleotides match TRBD1. The CDR3 runs to 12 residues. Germline lookup yields CDR1 SEHNR and CDR2 FQNEAQ (reference sequence). V shed 6 bases and J 2 bases; nucleotides not matched to a gene: 0.

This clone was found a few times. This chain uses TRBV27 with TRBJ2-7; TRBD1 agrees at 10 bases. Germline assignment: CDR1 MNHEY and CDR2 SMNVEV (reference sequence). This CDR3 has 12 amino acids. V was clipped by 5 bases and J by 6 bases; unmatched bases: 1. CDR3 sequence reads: CASSDRGPEQYF. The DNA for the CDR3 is TGTGCCAGCAGTGACAGGGGGCCCGAGCAGTACTTC.

This chain's CDR3 is CASSSRLGFDQPQHF. CDR3 DNA sequence: TGTGCCAGCTCCTCTCGATTGGGGTTTGATCAGCCCCAGCATTTT. The gene calls are TRBV27 and TRBJ1-5; D is unresolved. V shed 8 bases and J shed 5 bases, with 19 bases lying between them. The CDR3 contains 15 residues. The germline V gene encodes CDR1 MNHEY and CDR2 SMNVEV (reference sequence).

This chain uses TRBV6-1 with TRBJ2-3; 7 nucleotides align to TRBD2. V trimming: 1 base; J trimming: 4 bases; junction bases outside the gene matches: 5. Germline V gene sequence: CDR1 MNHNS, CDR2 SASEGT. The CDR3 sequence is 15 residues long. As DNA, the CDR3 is TGTGCCAGCAGTGAAGAGGGCGGGAGCGCAGATACGCAGTATTTT. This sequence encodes CASSEEGGSADTQYF.

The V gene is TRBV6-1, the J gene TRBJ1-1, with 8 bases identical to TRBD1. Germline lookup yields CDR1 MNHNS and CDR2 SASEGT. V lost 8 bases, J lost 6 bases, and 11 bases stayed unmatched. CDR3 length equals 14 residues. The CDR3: CASPWTGSPPEAFF. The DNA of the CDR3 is TGTGCCAGCCCTTGGACAGGGAGCCCACCTGAAGCTTTCTTT.

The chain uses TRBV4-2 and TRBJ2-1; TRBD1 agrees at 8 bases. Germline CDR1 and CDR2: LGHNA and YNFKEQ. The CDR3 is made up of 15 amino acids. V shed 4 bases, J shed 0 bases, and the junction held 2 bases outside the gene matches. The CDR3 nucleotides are TGTGCCAGCAGCCTGGACAGGGTCTCCTACAATGAGCAGTTCTTC. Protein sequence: CASSLDRVSYNEQFF.

The CDR3 nucleotides read TGTGCCTGGAGTGCCCCAGGGGGCACGAACTATGGCTACACCTTC. It encodes CAWSAPGGTNYGYTF. The genes are TRBV30 and TRBJ1-2; 8 bases match TRBD1. Germline values: CDR1 GTSNPN, CDR2 SVGIG (reference sequence). This CDR3 has 15 amino acids. J was trimmed by 2 bases and V by 1 base; bases with no gene match: 6.

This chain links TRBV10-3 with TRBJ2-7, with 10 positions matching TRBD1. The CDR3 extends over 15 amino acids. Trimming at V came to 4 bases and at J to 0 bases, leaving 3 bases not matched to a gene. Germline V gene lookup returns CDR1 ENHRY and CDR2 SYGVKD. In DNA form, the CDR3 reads TGTGCCATCAGTGGACGGGACAGGGGCTCCTACGAGCAGTACTTC. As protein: CAISGRDRGSYEQYF.

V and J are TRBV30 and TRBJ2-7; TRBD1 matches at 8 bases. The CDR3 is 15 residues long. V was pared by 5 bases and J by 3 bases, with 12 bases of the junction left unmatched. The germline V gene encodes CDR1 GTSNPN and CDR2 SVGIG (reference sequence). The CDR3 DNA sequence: TGTGCCTGGGACCTGACCGGGACAGGACGCTACGAGCAGTACTTC. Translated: CAWDLTGTGRYEQYF.

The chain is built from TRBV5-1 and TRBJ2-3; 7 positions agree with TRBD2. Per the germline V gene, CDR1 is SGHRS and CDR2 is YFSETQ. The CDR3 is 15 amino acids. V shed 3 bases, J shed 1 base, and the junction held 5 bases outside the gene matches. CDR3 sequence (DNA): TGCGCCAGCAGCTATGGGACTACACGCACAGATACGCAGTATTTT. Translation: CASSYGTTRTDTQYF.

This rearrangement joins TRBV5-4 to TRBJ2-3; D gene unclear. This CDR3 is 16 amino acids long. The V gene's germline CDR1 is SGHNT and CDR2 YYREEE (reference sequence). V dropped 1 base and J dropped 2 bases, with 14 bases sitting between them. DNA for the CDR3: TGTGCCAGCAGCTTGTCTGGCGTTGGGTCCACAGATACGCAGTATTTT. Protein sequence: CASSLSGVGSTDTQYF.

CDR3 loop: CASSSLLAGGPDTQYF. CDR3 DNA: TGTGCCAGCAGCTCCCTGTTGGCGGGAGGGCCAGATACGCAGTATTTT. This chain joins TRBV13 and TRBJ2-3, with 9 bases that match TRBD2. This CDR3 is 16 amino acids long. Losses at the gene ends were 4 bases for V and 4 bases for J; bases not matched to a gene: 9. The germline V gene encodes CDR1 PRHDT and CDR2 FYEKMQ (reference sequence).